This TCR beta chain was retrieved from a study of siplizumab effects on memory and regulatory T cells. Study-wide findings and caveats: For mappable alloreactive CD4+ clones, the mean Treg-derived fraction was about 72% with siplizumab and 26.9% in controls. Naive T cells, seemingly more diverse than memory cells, seemed major alloresponse contributors. Few alloreactive clones mapped to unstimulated subsets.

The CDR3 has 15 residues. Germline V gene lookup returns CDR1 LGHNA and CDR2 YNFKEQ. After removal of 1 base from V and 4 bases from J, the junction contained 4 bases not matched to a gene. This clone was counted only a few times. The antigen is not known. Generated by immunoSEQ multiplex PCR, the TCRdb table keeps only in-frame clones and is missing some. The data hold roughly 100,000 clones, with around 90% observed a single time. The specimen was CD4+ T cells sorted from blood. V is TRBV4-2 and J is TRBJ2-7, with TRBD2 matching 10 bases. The receptor's source is a human donor in good health. The CDR3 loop reads CASSQGLAGVYEQYF. CDR3 DNA sequence: TGTGCCAGCAGCCAAGGGCTAGCGGGAGTTTACGAGCAGTACTTC.